What follows describes a single T cell receptor (beta chain). This entry belongs to a study of blood T cell repertoires in COVID-19. J lost 5 bases, V lost 2 bases, and 19 bases had no gene match. The CDR3 extends over 18 amino acids. Germline-derived CDR1 and CDR2 are SQVTM and ANQGSEA. Assay: immunoSEQ multiplex PCR; the TCRdb copy retains only in-frame clones and omits some. The sample carries hundreds of thousands of clones, just under 85% recorded once. The chain combines TRBV29-1 with TRBJ1-2, with 8 nucleotides matching TRBD1. Sequences were obtained from peripheral blood. This receptor was obtained from a woman at least 80 years old with acute or convalescent COVID-19. CDR3 sequence (DNA): TGCAGCGTTGAATGGTGGGGGGCCGCGGACAGGGCAAGATATGGCTACACCTTC. It encodes CSVEWWGAADRARYGYTF.